This TCR beta chain was found in a study of T cell repertoires and leukemia-associated antigens (dated by TCRdb to between 2018 and 2021). Some background on the complete study: Each sample yielded about 5.1 to 7 million read pairs and roughly 3 to 5.0 million effective reads, around 15 million effective reads overall. Using in vitro peptide stimulation of healthy T cells, the study sought to determine the antigen recognized by a TCR Vbeta21 clone earlier detected in CML patients. The investigation overall reported the following: Antigen specificity and function of the expanded clones were not tested directly and required further investigation. Across the four groups, there were no significant differences in the numbers of Vbeta genes (about 60), Jbeta genes (approximately 15), VDJ rearrangements, or unique CDR3s.

TRIzol reagent was used to extract total RNA from the cultured T cells. 5' rapid amplification of cDNA ends (5'RACE) was used to amplify TCRbeta libraries from RNA. Before sequencing, library concentration and integrity were assessed using Qubit, an Agilent instrument, and quantitative PCR. Qualified libraries were sequenced on Illumina HiSeq or MiSeq by a commercial service provider. The authors processed their data as follows. TCR sequences in each sample were identified with MiXCR version 1.8.2. To qualify, a clone needed a CDR3 longer than four amino acids, an in-frame nucleotide length, and no stop codon. A read counted as effective if the read contained the complete CDR3 structure. Expanded clones were validated by RT-PCR with 24 Vbeta primers, GeneScan spectratyping, and Sanger sequencing. Clones were called with MiXCR by TCRdb after fastp trimmed the public reads at Q25, and only in-frame beta chains were retained. Under each unique CDR3 protein, matching rows form one entry showing the most common genes and DNA. The authors' filters were not applied to this entry. The sample yields 11,000 or so distinct CDR3 sequences; roughly two fifths were counted once. The ten largest clones capture around a quarter of the sample.

As a first step, CD3+ T cells were rested overnight at about 2.5 million cells/mL in RPMI 1640 lacking fetal bovine serum. CD3+ T cells were isolated from PBMCs with MACS immunomagnetic beads following the manufacturer's instructions. The CDR3 spans 14 residues, from the cysteine through the phenylalanine. The retained sequence is limited to the CDR3, 42 bases, with the frame set at the first base. Trimming takes 6 bases from V and 4 bases from J, and the germline ends sit 14 bases apart. From the germline V gene, CDR1 is SGHDT and CDR2 is YYEEEE. This clonotype was counted many times. Its antigen remains unidentified. Within one base of it there is no much larger clone, and no base qualities were kept.

Sequencing used CD3+ T cells sorted from blood and cultured. This receptor was identified in a female donor in good health. The V and J segments used are TRBV5-6 and TRBJ2-1; TRBD2 is a possible D gene, resting on 5 matching bases. The CDR3 protein is CASTAPGFYNEQFF. The bases read TGTGCCAGCACCGCTCCGGGATTTTACAATGAGCAGTTCTTC.